Sequencing of this T cell receptor beta chain was carried out in a study of T-cell reconstitution after alpha-beta-depleted transplantation in children. General study points: In patients about two months after transplant, alpha-beta T cells reportedly arose from several hundred expanded graft clones. T cells produced anew were the main source of T-cell counts and diversity one year after transplant.

Unique molecular identifiers were used in preparing the TCRbeta library. TCRdb reprocessed the PCR reads via MiXCR and lists one record per CDR3 protein. Of about 32,000 distinct CDR3 sequences in the sample, more than 6% were seen once. This clonotype was recorded at least ten times. What it binds is unknown. The CDR3 is 17 residues long. J lost 2 bases, V lost 2 bases, and 6 bases had no gene match. The source of this sequence is a child less than two years old who had a stem cell transplant for acute myeloid leukemia, so the T cells may come from the graft donor. J is TRBJ2-5 and V is TRBV12-3 or TRBV12-4; TRBD2 matches at 12 bases. The source was peripheral blood, collected 60 days after TCRalphabeta/CD19-depleted stem cell transplant. Here the CDR3 reads CASSLWLAGGSQETQYF. CDR3 nucleotide sequence: TGTGCCAGCAGTTTATGGCTAGCGGGAGGGAGTCAAGAGACCCAGTACTTC.